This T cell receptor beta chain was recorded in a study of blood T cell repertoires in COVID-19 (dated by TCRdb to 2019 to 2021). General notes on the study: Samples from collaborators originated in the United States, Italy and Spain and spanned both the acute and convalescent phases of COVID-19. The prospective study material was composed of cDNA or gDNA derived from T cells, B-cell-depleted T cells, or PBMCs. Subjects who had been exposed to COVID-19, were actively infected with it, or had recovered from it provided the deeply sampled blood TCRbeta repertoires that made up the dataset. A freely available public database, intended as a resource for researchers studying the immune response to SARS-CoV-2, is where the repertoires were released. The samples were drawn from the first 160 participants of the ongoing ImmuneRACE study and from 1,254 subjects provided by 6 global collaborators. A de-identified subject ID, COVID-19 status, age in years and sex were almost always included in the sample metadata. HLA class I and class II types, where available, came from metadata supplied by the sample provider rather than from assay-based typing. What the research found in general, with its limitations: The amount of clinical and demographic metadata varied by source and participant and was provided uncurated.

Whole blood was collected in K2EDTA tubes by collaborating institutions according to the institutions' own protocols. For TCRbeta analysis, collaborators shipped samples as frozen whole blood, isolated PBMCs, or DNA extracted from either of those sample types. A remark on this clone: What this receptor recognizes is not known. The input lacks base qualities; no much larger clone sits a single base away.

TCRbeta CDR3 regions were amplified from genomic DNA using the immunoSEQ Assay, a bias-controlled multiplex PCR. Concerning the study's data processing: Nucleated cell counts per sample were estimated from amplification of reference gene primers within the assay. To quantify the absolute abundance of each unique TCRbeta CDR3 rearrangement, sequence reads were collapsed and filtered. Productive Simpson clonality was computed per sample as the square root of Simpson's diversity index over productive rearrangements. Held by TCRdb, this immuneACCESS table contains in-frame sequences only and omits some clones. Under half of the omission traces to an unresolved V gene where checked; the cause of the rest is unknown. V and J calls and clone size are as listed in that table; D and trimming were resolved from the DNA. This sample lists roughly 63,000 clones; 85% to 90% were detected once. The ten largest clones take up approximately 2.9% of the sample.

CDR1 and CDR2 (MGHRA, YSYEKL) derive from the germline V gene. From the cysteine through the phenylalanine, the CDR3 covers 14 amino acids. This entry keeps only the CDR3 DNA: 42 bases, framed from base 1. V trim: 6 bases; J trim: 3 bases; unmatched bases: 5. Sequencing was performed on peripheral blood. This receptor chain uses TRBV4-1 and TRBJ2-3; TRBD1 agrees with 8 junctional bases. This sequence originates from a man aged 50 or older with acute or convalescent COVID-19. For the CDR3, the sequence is CASRDRGPTDTQYF. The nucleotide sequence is TGCGCCAGCAGAGACAGGGGTCCAACAGATACGCAGTATTTT.